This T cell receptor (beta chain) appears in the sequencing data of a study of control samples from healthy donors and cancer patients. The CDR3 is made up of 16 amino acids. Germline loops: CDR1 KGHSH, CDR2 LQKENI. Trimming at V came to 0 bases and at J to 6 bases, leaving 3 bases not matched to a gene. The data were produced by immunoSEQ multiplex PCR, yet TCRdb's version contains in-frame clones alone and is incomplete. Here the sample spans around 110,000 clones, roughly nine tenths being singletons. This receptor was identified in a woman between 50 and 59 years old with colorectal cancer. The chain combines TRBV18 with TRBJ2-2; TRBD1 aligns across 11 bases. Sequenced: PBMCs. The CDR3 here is CASSPPWTGGAGELFF. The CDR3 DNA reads TGTGCCAGCTCACCACCCTGGACAGGGGGCGCCGGGGAGCTGTTTTTT.